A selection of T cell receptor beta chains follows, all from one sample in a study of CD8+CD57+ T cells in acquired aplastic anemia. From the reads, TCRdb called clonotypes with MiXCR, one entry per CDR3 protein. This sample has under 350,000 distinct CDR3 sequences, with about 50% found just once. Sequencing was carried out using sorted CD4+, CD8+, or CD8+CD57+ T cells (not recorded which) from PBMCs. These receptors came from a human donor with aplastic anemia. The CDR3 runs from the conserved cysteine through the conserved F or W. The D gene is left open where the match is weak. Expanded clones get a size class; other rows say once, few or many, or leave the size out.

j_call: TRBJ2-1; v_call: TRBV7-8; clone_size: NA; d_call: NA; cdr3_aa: CASSLAAGPYYNEQFF; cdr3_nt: TGTGCCAGCAGCTTAGCTGCGGGGCCTTACTACAATGAGCAGTTCTTC
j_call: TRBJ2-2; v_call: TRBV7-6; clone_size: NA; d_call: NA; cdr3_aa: CASGPRDRYTWEPFF; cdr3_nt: TGTGCCAGCGGCCCCAGAGACAGGTACACCTGGGAGCCGTTTTTT
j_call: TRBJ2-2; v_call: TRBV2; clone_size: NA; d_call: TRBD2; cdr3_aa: CASSELAGGSYANTGELFF; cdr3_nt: TGTGCCAGCAGTGAGCTAGCGGGGGGCTCCTACGCGAACACCGGGGAGCTGTTTTTT
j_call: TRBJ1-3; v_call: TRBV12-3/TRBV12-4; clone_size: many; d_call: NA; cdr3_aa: CASTLGREGHRNTIYF; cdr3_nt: TGTGCCAGCACCCTAGGGAGAGAGGGGCACCGAAACACCATATATTTT
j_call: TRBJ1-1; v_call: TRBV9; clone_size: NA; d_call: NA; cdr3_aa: CASSVHGGPGTREAFF; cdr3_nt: TGTGCCAGCAGCGTACACGGAGGTCCCGGGACCCGTGAAGCTTTCTTT
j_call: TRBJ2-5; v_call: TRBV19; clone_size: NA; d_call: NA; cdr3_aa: CASSLRRGPETQYF; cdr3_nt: TGTGCCAGTAGTCTGCGACGAGGGCCGGAGACCCAGTACTTC
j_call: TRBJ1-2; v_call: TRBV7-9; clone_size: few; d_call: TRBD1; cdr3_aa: CASSLGQGAIGGYTF; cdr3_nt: TGTGCCAGCAGCTTGGGACAGGGGGCTATCGGTGGCTACACCTTC
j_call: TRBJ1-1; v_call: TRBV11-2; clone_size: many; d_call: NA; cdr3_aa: CASSVVHLGSTEAFF; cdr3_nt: TGTGCCAGCAGCGTAGTTCATTTGGGGAGCACTGAAGCTTTCTTT
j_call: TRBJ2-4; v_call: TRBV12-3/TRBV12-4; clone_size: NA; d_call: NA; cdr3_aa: CASSLRGADIQYF; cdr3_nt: TGTGCCAGCAGTCTAAGGGGGGCAGACATTCAGTACTTC
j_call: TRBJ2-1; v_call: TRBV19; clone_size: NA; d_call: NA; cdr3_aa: CASSIPRRVYNEQFF; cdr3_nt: TGTGCCAGTAGTATCCCCCGGAGAGTCTACAATGAGCAGTTTTTC
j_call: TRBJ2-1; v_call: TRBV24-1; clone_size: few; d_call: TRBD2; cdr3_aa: CATSDLGGAGGISYNEQFF; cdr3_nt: TGTGCCACCAGTGACCTGGGGGGGGCGGGGGGGATCTCCTACAATGAGCAGTTCTTC
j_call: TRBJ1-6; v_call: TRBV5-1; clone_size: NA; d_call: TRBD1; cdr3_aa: CASSPQGEHNSPLHF; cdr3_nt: TGCGCCAGCAGCCCACAGGGGGAGCATAATTCACCCCTCCACTTT
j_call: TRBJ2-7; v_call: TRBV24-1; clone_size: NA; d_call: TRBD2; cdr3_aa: CATSESGTRKYEQYF; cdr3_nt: TGTGCCACCAGTGAATCCGGGACTAGAAAATACGAGCAGTACTTC
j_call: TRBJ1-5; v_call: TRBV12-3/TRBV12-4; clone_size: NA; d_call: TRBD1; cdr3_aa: CASSRQGGHQPQHF; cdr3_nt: TGTGCCAGCAGCCGACAGGGCGGGCATCAGCCCCAGCATTTT
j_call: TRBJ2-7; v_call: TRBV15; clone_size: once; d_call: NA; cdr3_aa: CATSRAGVSNEQYF; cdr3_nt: TGTGCCACCAGCAGAGCGGGAGTCTCTAACGAGCAGTACTTC
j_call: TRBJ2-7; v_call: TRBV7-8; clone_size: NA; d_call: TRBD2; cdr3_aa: CASSRGLADSYEQYF; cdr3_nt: TGTGCCAGCAGCCGGGGACTAGCGGACTCCTACGAGCAGTACTTC
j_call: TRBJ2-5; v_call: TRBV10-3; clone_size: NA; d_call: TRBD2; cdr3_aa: CATTTSGRGETQYF; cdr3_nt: TGTGCCACCACAACTAGCGGGAGAGGAGAGACCCAGTACTTC
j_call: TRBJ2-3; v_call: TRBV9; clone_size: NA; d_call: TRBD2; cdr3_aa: CASSVGLAEYGTQYF; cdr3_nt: TGTGCCAGCAGCGTAGGTCTAGCGGAATATGGTACGCAGTATTTT
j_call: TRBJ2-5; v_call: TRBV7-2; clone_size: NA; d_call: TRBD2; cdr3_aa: CASSSTSLRETQYF; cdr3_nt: TGTGCCAGCAGCTCGACTAGCCTTAGGGAGACCCAGTACTTC
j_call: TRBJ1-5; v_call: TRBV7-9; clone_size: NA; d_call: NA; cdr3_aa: CASSLVSQGQPQHF; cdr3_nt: TGTGCCAGCAGCTTAGTAAGTCAAGGTCAGCCCCAGCATTTT
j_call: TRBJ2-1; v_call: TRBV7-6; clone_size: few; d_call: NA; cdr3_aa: CASSSGTNNYNEQFF; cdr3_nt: TGTGCCAGCAGCTCAGGGACAAACAACTACAATGAGCAGTTCTTC
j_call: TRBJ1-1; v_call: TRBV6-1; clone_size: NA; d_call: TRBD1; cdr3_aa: CASSYLLGQGNTEAFF; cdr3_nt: TGTGCCAGCAGTTACCTCCTGGGACAGGGTAACACTGAAGCTTTCTTT
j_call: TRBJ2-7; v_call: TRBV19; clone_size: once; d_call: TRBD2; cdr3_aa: CASSIRWSLAGAYEQYF; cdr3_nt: TGTGCCAGCAGTATCCGATGGTCACTAGCGGGAGCCTACGAGCAGTACTTC
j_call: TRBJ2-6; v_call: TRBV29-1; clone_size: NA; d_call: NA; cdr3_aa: CSVGFRVDGANVLTF; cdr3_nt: TGCAGCGTTGGATTCAGGGTTGATGGGGCCAACGTCCTGACTTTC
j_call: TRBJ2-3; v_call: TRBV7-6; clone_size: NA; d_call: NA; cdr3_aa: CASSLAPRNTQYF; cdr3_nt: TGTGCCAGCAGCTTAGCCCCGCGGAATACGCAGTATTTT
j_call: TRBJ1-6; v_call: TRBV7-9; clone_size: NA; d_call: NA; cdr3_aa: CASARSSYNSPLHF; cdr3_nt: TGTGCCAGCGCCAGGAGCTCCTATAATTCACCCCTCCACTTT
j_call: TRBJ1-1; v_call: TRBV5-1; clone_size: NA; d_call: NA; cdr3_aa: CASSYRGTTEAFF; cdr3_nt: TGCGCCAGCAGCTACCGGGGGACGACTGAAGCTTTCTTT
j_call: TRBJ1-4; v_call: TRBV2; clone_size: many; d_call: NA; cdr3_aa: CASSAQRGEKLFF; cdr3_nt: TGTGCCAGCAGTGCCCAGAGGGGCGAAAAACTGTTTTTT
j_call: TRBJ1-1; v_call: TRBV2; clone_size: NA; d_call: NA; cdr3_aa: CASSGAWRGTEAFF; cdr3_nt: TGTGCCAGCAGTGGAGCTTGGAGGGGCACTGAAGCTTTCTTT
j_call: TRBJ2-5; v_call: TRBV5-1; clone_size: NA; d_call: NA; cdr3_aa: CASSHLGETQYF; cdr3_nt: TGCGCCAGCAGCCATCTGGGAGAGACCCAGTACTTC
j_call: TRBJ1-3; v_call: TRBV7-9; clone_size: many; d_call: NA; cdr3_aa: CASSPSSAAGNTIYF; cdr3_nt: TGTGCCAGCAGCCCCAGCTCAGCGGCCGGAAACACCATATATTTT
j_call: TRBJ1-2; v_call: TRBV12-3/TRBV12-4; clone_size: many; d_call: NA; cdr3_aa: CASSPGGANYGYTF; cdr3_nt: TGTGCCAGCAGCCCGGGGGGAGCTAACTATGGCTACACCTTC
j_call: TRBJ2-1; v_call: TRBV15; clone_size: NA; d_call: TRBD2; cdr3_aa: CATSRVRLADNEQFF; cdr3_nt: TGTGCCACCAGCAGAGTCCGACTAGCGGACAATGAGCAGTTCTTC
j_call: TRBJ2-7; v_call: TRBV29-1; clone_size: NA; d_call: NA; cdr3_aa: CSVKGHSSSYEQYF; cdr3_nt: TGCAGCGTCAAAGGACACTCGTCTTCCTACGAGCAGTACTTC
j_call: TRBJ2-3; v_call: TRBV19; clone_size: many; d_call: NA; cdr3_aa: CASSIGRGARTDTQYF; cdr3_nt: TGTGCCAGTAGTATAGGGCGGGGAGCCCGCACAGATACGCAGTATTTT
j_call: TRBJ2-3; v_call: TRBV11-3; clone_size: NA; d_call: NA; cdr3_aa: CASSLGQPSYTDTQYF; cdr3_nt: TGTGCCAGCAGCTTAGGGCAGCCAAGTTACACAGATACGCAGTATTTT
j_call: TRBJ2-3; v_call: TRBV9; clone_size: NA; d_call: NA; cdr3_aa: CASSTRDTDTDTQYF; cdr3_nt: TGTGCCAGCAGCACCCGGGACACCGACACAGATACGCAGTATTTT
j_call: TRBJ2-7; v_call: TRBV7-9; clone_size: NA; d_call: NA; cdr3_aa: CASSLGPLGEQYF; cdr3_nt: TGTGCCAGCAGCTTAGGGCCCCTCGGCGAGCAGTACTTC
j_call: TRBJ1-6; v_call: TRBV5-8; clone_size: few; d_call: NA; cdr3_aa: CASTAVSPLHF; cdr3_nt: TGTGCCAGCACCGCAGTATCACCCCTCCACTTT
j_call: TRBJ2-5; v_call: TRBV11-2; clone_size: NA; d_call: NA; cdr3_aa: CASADSAVETQYF; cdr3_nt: TGTGCCAGCGCCGACAGTGCTGTCGAGACCCAGTACTTC
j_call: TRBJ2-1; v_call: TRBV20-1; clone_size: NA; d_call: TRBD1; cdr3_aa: CSAGQVAGEQFF; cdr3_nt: TGCAGTGCCGGACAGGTAGCCGGGGAGCAGTTCTTC
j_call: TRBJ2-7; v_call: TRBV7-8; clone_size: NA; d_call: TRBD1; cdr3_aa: CASSYLQGEQYF; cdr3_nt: TGTGCCAGCAGCTACCTACAGGGGGAGCAGTACTTC
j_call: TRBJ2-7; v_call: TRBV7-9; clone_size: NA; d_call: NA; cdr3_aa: CASSFPQSSYEQYF; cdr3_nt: TGTGCCAGCAGCTTTCCCCAGAGCTCCTACGAGCAGTATTTC
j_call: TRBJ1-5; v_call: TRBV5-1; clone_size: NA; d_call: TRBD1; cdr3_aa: CASSPDRGDQPQHF; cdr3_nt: TGCGCCAGCAGCCCGGACAGGGGTGATCAGCCCCAGCATTTT
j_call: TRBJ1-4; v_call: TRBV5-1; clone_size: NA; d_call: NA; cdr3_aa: CASSRRDGNEKLFF; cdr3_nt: TGCGCCAGCAGTCGACGGGACGGTAATGAAAAACTGTTTTTT
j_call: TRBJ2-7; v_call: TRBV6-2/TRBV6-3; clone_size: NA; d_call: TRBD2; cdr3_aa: CASSYEGTSQETQYF; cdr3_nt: TGTGCCAGCAGTTACGAAGGGACTAGCCAAGAGACCCAATACTTC
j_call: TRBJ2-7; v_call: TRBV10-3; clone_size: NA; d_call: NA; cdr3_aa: CAISEAAGSANEQYF; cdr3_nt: TGTGCCATCAGTGAGGCGGCAGGGTCCGCCAACGAGCAGTACTTC
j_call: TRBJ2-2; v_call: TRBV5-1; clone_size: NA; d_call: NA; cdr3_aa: CASSLTESNTGELFF; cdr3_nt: TGCGCCAGCAGCTTGACCGAATCGAACACCGGGGAGCTGTTTTTT
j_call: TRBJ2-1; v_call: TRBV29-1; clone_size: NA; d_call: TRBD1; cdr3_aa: CSVWDRGRYNEQFF; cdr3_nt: TGCAGCGTGTGGGACAGGGGGCGGTACAATGAGCAGTTCTTC
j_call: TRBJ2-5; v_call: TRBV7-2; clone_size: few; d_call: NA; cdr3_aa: CASSFFRGSQETQYF; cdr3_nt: TGTGCCAGCAGCTTCTTTAGGGGCTCCCAAGAGACCCAGTACTTC